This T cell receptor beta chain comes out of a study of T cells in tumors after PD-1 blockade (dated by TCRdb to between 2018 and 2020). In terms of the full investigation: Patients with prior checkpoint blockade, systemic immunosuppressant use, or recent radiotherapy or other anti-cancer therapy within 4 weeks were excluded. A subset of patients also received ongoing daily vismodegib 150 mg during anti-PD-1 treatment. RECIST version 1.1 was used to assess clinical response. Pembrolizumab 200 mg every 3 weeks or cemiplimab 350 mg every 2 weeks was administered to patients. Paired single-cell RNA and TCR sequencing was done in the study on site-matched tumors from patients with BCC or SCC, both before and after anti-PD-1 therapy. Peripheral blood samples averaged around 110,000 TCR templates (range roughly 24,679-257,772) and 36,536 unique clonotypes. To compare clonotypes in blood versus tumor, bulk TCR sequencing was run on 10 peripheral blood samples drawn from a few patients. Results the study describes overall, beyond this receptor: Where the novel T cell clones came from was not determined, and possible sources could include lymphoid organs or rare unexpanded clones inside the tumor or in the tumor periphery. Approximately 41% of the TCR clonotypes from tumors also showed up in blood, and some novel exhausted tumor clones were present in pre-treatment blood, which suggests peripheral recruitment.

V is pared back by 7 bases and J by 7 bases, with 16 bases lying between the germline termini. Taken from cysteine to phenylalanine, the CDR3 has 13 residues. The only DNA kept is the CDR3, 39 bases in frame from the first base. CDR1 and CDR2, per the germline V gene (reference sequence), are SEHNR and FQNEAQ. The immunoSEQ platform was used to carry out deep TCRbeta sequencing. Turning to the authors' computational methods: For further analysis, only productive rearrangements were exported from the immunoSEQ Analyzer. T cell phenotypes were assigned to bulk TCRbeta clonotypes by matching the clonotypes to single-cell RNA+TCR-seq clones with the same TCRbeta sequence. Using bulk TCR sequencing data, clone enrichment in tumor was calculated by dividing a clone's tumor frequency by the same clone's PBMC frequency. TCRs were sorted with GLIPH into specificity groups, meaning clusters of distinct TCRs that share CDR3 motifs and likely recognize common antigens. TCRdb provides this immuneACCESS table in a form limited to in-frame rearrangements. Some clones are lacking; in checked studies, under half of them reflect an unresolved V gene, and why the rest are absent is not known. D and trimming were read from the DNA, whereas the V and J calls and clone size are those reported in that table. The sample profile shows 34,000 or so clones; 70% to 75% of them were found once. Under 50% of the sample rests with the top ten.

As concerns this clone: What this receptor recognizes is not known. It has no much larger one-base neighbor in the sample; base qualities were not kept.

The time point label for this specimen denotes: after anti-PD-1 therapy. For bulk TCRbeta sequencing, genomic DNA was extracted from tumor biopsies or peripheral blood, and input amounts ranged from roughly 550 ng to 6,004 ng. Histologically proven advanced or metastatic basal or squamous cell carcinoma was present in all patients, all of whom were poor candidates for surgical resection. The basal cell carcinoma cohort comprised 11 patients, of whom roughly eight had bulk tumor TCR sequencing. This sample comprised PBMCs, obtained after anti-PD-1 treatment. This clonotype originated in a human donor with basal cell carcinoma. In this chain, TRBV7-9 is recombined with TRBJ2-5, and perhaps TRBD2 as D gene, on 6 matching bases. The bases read TGTGCCAGCAATATTGGGGACTCGGCGACCCAGTACTTC. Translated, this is CASNIGDSATQYF.